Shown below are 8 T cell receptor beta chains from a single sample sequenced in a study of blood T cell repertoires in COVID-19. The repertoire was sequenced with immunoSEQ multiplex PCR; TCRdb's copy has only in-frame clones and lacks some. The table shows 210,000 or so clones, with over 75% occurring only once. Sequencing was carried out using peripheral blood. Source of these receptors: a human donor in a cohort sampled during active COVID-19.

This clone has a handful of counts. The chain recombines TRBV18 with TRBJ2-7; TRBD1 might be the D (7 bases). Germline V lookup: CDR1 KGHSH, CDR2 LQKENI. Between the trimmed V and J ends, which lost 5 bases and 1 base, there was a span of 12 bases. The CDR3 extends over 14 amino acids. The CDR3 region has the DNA TGTGCCAGCTCAGGGACAGCGGGTTCCTACGAGCAGTACTTC. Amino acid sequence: CASSGTAGSYEQYF. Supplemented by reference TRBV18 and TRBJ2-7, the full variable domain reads NAGVMQNPRHLVRRRGQEARLRCSPMKGHSHVYWYRQLPEEGLKFMVYLQKENIIDESGMPKERFSAEFPKEGPSILRIQQVVRGDSAAYFCASSGTAGSYEQYFGPGTRLTVT.

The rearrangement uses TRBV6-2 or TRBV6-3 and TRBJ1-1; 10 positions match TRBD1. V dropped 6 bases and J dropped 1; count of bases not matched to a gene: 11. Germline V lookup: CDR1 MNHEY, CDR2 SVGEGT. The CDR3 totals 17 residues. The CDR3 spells CASSVLGTGAPNTEAFF. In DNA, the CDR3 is TGTGCCAGCAGCGTACTAGGGACAGGGGCCCCGAACACTGAAGCTTTCTTT.

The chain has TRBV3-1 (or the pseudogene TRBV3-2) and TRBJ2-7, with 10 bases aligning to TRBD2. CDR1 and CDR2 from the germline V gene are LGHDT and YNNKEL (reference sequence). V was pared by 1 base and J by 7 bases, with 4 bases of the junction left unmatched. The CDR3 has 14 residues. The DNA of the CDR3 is TGTGCCAGCAGCCAAGCAGGACTAGCGGTAGAGCAGTACTTC. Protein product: CASSQAGLAVEQYF.

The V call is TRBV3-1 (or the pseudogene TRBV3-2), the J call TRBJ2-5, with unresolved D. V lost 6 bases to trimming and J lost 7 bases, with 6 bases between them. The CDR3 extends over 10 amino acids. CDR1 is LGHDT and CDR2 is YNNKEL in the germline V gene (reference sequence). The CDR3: CASSRWTQYF. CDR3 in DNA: TGTGCCAGCAGTCGGTGGACCCAGTACTTC.

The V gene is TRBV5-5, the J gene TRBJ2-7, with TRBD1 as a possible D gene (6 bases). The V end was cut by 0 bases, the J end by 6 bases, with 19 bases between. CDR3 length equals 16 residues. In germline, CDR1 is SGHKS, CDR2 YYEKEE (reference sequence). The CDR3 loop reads CASSLASQGTAGEQYF. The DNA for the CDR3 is TGTGCCAGCAGCTTGGCGTCCCAGGGGACGGCTGGCGAGCAGTACTTC.

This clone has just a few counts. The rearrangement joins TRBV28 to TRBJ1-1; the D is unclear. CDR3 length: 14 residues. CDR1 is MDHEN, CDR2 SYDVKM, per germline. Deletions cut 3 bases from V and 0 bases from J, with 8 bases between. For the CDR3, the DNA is TGTGCCAGCAGTTTTTACAGACTGAACACTGAAGCTTTCTTT. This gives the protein CASSFYRLNTEAFF.

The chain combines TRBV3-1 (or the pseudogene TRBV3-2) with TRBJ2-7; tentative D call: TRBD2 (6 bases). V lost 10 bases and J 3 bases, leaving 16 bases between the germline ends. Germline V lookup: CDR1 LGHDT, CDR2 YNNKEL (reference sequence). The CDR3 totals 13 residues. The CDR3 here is CAIDPVADYEQYF. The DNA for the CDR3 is TGTGCCATTGACCCTGTAGCGGACTACGAGCAGTACTTC.

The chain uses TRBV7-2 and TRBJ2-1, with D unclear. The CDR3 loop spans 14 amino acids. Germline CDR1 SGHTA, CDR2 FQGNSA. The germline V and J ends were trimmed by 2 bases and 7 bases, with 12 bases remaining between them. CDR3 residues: CASSLSRSKNEQFF. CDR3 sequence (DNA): TGTGCCAGCAGCTTATCGAGAAGTAAAAATGAGCAGTTCTTC.